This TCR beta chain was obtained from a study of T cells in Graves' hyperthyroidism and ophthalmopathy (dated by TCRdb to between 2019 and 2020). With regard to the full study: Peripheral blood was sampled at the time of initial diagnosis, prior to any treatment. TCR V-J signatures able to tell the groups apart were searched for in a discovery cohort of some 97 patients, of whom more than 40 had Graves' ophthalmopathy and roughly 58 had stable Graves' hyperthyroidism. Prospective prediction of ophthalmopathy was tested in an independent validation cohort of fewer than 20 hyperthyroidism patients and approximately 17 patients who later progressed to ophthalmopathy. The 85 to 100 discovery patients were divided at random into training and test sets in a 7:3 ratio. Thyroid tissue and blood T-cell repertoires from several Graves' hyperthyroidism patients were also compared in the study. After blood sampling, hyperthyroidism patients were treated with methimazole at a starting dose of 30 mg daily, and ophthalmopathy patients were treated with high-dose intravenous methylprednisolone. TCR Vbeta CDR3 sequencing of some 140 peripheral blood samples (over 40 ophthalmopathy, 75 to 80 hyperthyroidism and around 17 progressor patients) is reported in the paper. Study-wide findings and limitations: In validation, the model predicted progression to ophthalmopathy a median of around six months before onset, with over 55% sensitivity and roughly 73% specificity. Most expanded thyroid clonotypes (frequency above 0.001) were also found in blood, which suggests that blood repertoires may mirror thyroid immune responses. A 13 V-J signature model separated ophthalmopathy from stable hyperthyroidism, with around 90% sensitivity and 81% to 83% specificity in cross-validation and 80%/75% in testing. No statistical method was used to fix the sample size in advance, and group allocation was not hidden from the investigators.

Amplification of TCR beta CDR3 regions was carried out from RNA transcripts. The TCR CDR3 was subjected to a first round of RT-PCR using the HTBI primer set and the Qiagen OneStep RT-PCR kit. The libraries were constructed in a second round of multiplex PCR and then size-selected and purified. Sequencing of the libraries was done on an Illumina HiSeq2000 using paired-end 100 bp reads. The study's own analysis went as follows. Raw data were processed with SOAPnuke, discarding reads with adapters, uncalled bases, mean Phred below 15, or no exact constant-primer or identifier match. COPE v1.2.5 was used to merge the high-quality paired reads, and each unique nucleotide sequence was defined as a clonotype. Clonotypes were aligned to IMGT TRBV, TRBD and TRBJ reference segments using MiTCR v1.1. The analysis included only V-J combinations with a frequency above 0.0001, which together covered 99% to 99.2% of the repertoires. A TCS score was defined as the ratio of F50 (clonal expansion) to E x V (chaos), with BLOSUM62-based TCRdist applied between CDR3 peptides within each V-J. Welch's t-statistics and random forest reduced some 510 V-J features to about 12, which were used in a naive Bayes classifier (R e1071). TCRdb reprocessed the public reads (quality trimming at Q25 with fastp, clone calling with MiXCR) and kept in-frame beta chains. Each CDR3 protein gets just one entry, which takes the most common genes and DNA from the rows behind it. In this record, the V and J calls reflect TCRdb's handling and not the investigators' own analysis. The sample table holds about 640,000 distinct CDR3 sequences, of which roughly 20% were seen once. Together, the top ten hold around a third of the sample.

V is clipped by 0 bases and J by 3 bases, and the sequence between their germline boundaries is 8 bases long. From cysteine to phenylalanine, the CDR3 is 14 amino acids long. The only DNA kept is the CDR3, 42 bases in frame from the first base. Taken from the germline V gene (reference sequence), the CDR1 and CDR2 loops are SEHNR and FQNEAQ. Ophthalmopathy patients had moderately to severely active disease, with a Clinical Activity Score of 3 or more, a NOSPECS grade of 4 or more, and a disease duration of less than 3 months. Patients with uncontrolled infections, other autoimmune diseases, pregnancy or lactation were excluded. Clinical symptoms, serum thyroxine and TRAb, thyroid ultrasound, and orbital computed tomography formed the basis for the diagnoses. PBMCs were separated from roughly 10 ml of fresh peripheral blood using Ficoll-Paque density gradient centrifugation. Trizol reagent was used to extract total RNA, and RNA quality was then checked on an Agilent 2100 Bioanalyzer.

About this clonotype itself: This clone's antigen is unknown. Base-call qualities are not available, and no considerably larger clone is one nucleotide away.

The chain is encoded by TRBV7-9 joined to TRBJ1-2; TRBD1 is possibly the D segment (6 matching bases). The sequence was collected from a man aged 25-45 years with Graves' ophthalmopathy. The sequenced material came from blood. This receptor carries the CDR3 CASSLATGYYGYTF. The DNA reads TGTGCCAGCAGCTTAGCGACAGGCTACTATGGCTACACCTTC.